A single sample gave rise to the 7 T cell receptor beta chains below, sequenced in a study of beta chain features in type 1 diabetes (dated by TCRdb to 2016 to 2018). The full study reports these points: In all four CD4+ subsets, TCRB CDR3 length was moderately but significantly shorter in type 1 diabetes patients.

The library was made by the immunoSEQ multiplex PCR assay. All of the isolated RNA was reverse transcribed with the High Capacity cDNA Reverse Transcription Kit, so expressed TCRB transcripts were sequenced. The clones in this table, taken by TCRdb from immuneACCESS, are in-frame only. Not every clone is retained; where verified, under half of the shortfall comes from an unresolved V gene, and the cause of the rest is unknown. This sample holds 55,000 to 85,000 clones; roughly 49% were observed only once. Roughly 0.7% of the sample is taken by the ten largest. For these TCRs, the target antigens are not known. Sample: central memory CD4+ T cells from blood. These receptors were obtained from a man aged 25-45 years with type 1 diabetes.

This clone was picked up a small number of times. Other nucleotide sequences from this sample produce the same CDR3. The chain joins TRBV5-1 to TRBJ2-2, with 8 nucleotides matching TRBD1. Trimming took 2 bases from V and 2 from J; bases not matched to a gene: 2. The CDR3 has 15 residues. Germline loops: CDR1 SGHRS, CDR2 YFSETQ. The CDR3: CASSLGQGNTGELFF. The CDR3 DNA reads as TGCGCCAGCAGCTTAGGACAGGGAAACACCGGGGAGCTGTTTTTT.

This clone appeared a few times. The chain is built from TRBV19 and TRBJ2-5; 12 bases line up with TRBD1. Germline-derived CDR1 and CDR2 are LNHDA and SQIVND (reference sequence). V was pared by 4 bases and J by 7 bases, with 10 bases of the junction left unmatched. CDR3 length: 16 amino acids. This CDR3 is CASSTSGTGGAGTQYF. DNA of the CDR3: TGTGCCAGTAGTACCTCCGGGACAGGGGGCGCAGGGACCCAGTACTTC.

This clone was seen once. DNA for the CDR3: TGTGCCAGCAGTTACCGGGACAACTACAATGAGCAGTTCTTC. Translated: CASSYRDNYNEQFF. The J gene is TRBJ2-1, the V gene TRBV6-5; tentative D call: TRBD1 (6 bases). V was trimmed by 2 bases and J by 3 bases, leaving 8 bases between them. The CDR3 runs to 14 residues. Germline V gene lookup returns CDR1 MNHEY and CDR2 SVGAGI.

This chain's CDR3 is CASTLQGANSGELFF. CDR3 nucleotides: TGTGCCAGCACTTTACAAGGGGCTAATTCCGGGGAGCTGTTTTTT. This rearrangement joins TRBV6-6 to TRBJ2-2, with D possibly TRBD1 on 5 matching bases. This CDR3 comprises 15 residues. Deletions cut 7 bases from V and 6 bases from J, with 18 bases between. In germline, CDR1 is MNHNY, CDR2 SVGAGI (reference sequence).

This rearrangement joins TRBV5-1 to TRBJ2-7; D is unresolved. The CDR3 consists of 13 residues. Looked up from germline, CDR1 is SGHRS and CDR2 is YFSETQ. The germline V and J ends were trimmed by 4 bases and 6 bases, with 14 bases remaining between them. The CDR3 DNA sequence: TGCGCCAGCAGCCCCGCCCCCCAGGTCGAGCAGTACTTC. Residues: CASSPAPQVEQYF.

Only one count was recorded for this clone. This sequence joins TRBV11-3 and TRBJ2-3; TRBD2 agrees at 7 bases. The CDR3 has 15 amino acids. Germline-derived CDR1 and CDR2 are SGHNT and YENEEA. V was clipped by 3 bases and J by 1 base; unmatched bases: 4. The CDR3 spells CASSLFTSGTDTQYF. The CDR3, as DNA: TGTGCCAGCAGCTTGTTTACTAGCGGCACAGATACGCAGTATTTT.

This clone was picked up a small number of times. The CDR3 nucleotides read TGTGCCATCAGGGGACAGGGGGCCGGCACCGGGGAGCTGTTTTTT. Translation gives CAIRGQGAGTGELFF. V usage is TRBV10-3 and J usage is TRBJ2-2; TRBD1 agrees at 12 bases. The germline CDR1 and CDR2 sequences are ENHRY and SYGVKD. Trimming cost V 6 bases and J 4 bases; bases outside gene matches: 3. The CDR3 is made up of 15 amino acids.